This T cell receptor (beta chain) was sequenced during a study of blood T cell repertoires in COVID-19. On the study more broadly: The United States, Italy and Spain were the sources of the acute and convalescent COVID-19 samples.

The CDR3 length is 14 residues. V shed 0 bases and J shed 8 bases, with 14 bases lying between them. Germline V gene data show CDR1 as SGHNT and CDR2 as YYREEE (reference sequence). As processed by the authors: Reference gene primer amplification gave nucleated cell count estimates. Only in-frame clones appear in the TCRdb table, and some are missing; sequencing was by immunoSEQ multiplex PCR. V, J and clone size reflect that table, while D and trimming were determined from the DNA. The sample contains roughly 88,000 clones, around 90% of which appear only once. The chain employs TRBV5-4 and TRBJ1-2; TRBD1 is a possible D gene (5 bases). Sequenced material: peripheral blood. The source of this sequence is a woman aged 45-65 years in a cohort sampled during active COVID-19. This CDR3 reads CASSLAGRLKGYTF. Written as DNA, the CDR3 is TGTGCCAGCAGCTTGGCAGGGCGGTTGAAGGGCTACACCTTC. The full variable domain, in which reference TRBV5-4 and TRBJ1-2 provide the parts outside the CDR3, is ETGVTQSPTHLIKTRGQQVTLRCSSQSGHNTVSWYQQALGQGPQFIFQYYREEENGRGNFPPRFSGLQFPNYSSELNVNALELDDSALYLCASSLAGRLKGYTFGSGTRLTVV.